This section outlines one TCR beta chain sequence together with its context. The antigen is not known. The junction and the germline gene differ at one end; a read error may be behind it. Separate cDNA molecules received unique molecular identifiers, which the library attached to them. Methods used by the authors: Sample TCR totals centred on a median of around 93,000, ranging about 20,000 to 750,000. Using its own MiXCR run on the 5' RACE reads, TCRdb lists one record per CDR3 protein. What appears here as the V and J calls and clone size reflects TCRdb's work, not the paper's. The sample holds approximately 81,000 distinct CDR3 sequences; 6% to 8.5% are singletons and the top ten take roughly 2.4%. These data are taken from a study of human T cells and chemical hapten exposure. The CDR3 runs to 15 residues. Germline CDR1 is SGHTA and CDR2 is FQGNSA. Study conclusions and caveats: DPC sensitization produced no change in TCRs with frequency above 1 in 1000.

Extraction yielded total RNA from whole blood (unfractionated). The TCR comes from a male donor in good health. The V gene is TRBV7-2, the J gene TRBJ2-7; 10 bases fit TRBD2. Written as DNA, the CDR3 is TGTGCCAGCAGCTTTCTCTCTAGCGGGAGCTACGATCAGTACTTC. Translated, it gives CASSFLSSGSYDQYF.